This T cell receptor beta chain stems from a study of blood T cell repertoires in COVID-19. For the study at large: The samples span acute and convalescent COVID-19 from the United States, Italy and Spain. T cells, B-cell-depleted T cells, or PBMCs provided the cDNA or gDNA that served as material.

Libraries were prepared by immunoSEQ multiplex PCR; TCRdb keeps only in-frame clonotypes and omits some of them. This table has about 150,000 clones, about four fifths appearing once. CDR3 length equals 13 residues. Germline V gene lookup returns CDR1 GTSNPN and CDR2 SVGIG (reference sequence). Trimming shortened V by 2 bases and J by 3 bases, and 10 bases separated the two germline ends. Sequenced sample: peripheral blood. The source of this sequence is a woman aged 55-69 years with acute or convalescent COVID-19. This chain uses TRBV30 with TRBJ1-1; D perhaps matches TRBD1 (5 bases). In nucleotides, the CDR3 is TGTGCCTGGAGTACAGGCGGGGACACTGAAGCTTTCTTT. Translated, it gives CAWSTGGDTEAFF.